This is a list of T cell receptor beta chains from one sample in a study of read filtering for tumor transcriptome and immune sequencing. MiXCR, run by TCRdb on the reads, gives a single entry per CDR3 protein. The sample includes about 90,000 distinct CDR3 sequences, roughly an eighth of them seen just once. The source material was a population of CD138-negative cells sorted from bone marrow. These receptors came from a donor at least 40 years old with multiple myeloma. The CDR3 runs from the conserved cysteine through the conserved F or W. Fields, in order: clone size, V gene, D gene, J gene, CDR3 protein, CDR3 DNA. D genes are given only for firm matches. Size values are once, few and many counts, or a class for expanded clones, and some rows have none.

>many|TRBV5-1|NA|TRBJ2-5
CASSRTAGKETQYF
TGCGCCAGCAGCAGGACAGCGGGGAAAGAGACCCAGTACTTC
>many|TRBV20-1|NA|TRBJ1-1
CSASPPGLATEAFF
TGCAGTGCTTCGCCCCCTGGGTTGGCCACTGAAGCTTTCTTT
>many|TRBV20-1|TRBD2|TRBJ2-1
CSAKPGLAVYNEQFF
TGCAGTGCTAAACCGGGACTAGCGGTATACAATGAGCAGTTCTTC
>few|TRBV3-1|NA|TRBJ1-1
CASSLGRYSEAFF
TGTGCCAGCAGCCTAGGCAGGTATTCTGAAGCTTTCTTT
>many|TRBV5-1|TRBD2|TRBJ2-1
CASSLLLAGVEDEQFF
TGCGCCAGCAGCTTACTACTAGCGGGAGTAGAGGATGAGCAGTTCTTC
>NA|TRBV5-1|NA|TRBJ2-1
CASSYIDRENEQFF
TGCGCCAGCAGCTACATTGATAGGGAAAATGAGCAGTTCTTC
>many|TRBV5-1|NA|TRBJ1-1
CASNQGGDTEAFF
TGCGCCAGTAACCAGGGTGGCGACACTGAAGCTTTCTTT
>NA|TRBV29-1|TRBD2|TRBJ2-3
CSVPGGLAGGRTDTQYF
TGCAGCGTCCCCGGCGGACTAGCGGGAGGTCGCACAGATACGCAGTATTTT
>NA|TRBV28|NA|TRBJ2-7
CASRGFYEQYF
TGTGCCAGCAGGGGGTTTTACGAGCAGTACTTC
>many|TRBV7-9|NA|TRBJ1-1
CASSPYKNTEAFF
TGTGCCAGCAGCCCCTACAAGAACACTGAAGCTTTCTTT
>NA|TRBV29-1|TRBD2|TRBJ2-2
CSVRASGSGGELFF
TGCAGCGTTCGGGCTAGCGGGAGTGGCGGGGAGCTGTTTTTT
>many|TRBV7-2|TRBD1|TRBJ2-2
CASSQYRGPGELFF
TGTGCCAGCAGCCAATACAGGGGGCCCGGGGAGCTGTTTTTT
>NA|TRBV9|TRBD2|TRBJ2-2
CASSVGLASNTGELFF
TGTGCCAGCAGCGTAGGACTAGCGTCGAACACCGGGGAGCTGTTTTTT
>many|TRBV29-1|TRBD2|TRBJ2-7
CSVRTSGYYEQYF
TGCAGCGTTCGGACTAGCGGGTACTACGAGCAGTACTTC
>many|TRBV4-2|TRBD2|TRBJ2-1
CASSQGMTSGNNEQFF
TGTGCCAGCAGCCAAGGAATGACTAGCGGTAACAATGAGCAGTTCTTC
>many|TRBV28|NA|TRBJ2-1
CASSLYWRGRSFYNEQFF
TGTGCCAGCAGTTTATATTGGCGGGGCCGATCATTCTACAATGAGCAGTTCTTC
>many|TRBV7-6|TRBD2|TRBJ2-3
CASSLAGPSGRGADTQYF
TGTGCCAGCAGCTTAGCGGGCCCTAGCGGGAGAGGGGCAGATACGCAGTATTTT
>many|TRBV5-1|TRBD2|TRBJ2-3
CASRSGTSTDTQYF
TGCGCCAGCCGTAGCGGGACTAGCACAGATACGCAGTATTTT
>many|TRBV13|NA|TRBJ2-5
CASSLGLTAYQETQYF
TGTGCCAGCAGCTTAGGGCTTACAGCATACCAAGAGACCCAGTACTTC
>many|TRBV21-1|NA|TRBJ2-1
CASSKAQDGSESYNEQFF
TGTGCCAGCAGCAAAGCCCAAGATGGGAGCGAGTCCTACAATGAGCAGTTCTTC
>many|TRBV30|TRBD2|TRBJ2-2
CAWNHGTSVSGELFF
TGTGCCTGGAACCATGGGACTAGCGTATCCGGGGAGCTGTTTTTT
>many|TRBV28|NA|TRBJ2-7
CASSPGGGGPIYEQYF
TGTGCCAGCAGTCCTGGTGGTGGGGGGCCTATCTACGAGCAGTACTTC
>NA|TRBV20-1|TRBD2|TRBJ2-4
CSALAGGSKNIQYF
TGCAGTGCTCTAGCGGGAGGTTCCAAAAACATTCAGTACTTC
>many|TRBV29-1|NA|TRBJ2-4
CSVQGSENIQYF
TGCAGCGTACAGGGATCTGAAAACATTCAGTACTTC
>many|TRBV7-2|TRBD1|TRBJ2-1
CASSLMTGTHEQFF
TGTGCCAGCAGCTTGATGACAGGGACACATGAGCAGTTCTTC
>many|TRBV6-2/TRBV6-3|NA|TRBJ2-1
CASRRYNEQFF
TGTGCCAGCAGGCGCTACAATGAGCAGTTCTTC
>many|TRBV6-5|NA|TRBJ2-7
CASSYSRHQGHEQYF
TGTGCCAGCAGTTACTCCCGACACCAGGGCCACGAGCAGTACTTC
>many|TRBV2|NA|TRBJ2-4
CASSPSAFPKNIQYF
TGTGCCAGCAGTCCAAGTGCGTTTCCCAAAAACATTCAGTACTTC
>many|TRBV7-2|NA|TRBJ2-5
CASSAGRRETQYF
TGTGCCAGCAGCGCCGGGAGAAGGGAGACCCAGTACTTC
>NA|TRBV7-9|NA|TRBJ1-5
CASSRSGQSNQPQHF
TGTGCCAGCAGCCGTTCGGGACAAAGCAATCAGCCCCAGCATTTT